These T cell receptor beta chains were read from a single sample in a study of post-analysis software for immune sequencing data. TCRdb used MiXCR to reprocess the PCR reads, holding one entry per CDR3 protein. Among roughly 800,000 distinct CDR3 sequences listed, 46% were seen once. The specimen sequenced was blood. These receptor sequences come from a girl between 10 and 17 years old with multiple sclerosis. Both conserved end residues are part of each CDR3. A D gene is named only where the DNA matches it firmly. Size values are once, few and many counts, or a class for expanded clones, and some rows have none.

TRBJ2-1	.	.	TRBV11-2	CASSLVEIVTYNEQFF	TGTGCCAGCAGCTTGGTCGAGATAGTCACCTACAATGAGCAGTTCTTC
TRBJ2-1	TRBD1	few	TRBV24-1	CATSARPGTGGGNEQFF	TGTGCCACCAGTGCAAGGCCGGGGACAGGGGGCGGCAATGAGCAGTTCTTC
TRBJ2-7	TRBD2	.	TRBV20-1	CSPIAGDRYEQYF	TGCAGTCCTATAGCGGGAGATCGCTACGAGCAGTACTTC
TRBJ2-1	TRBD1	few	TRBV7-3	CASSPGQGLVNEQFF	TGTGCCAGCAGCCCCGGACAGGGGTTGGTCAATGAGCAGTTCTTC
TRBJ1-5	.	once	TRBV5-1	CASSLTGLDQPQHF	TGCGCCAGCAGCTTGACGGGCCTGGATCAGCCCCAGCATTTT
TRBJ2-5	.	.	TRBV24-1	CATSTGSLRETQYF	TGTGCCACCAGTACGGGGTCCCTCAGAGAGACCCAGTACTTC
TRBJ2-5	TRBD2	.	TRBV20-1	CSARPTSGRFQETQYF	TGCAGTGCTAGACCGACTAGCGGGAGGTTCCAAGAGACCCAGTACTTC
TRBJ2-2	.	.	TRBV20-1	CSAPGRTNTGELFF	TGCAGTGCCCCGGGAAGGACCAACACCGGGGAGCTGTTTTTT
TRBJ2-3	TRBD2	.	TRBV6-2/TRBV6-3	CASSPSRRLAGEDTQYF	TGTGCCAGCAGCCCGAGTAGGCGACTAGCGGGAGAAGATACGCAGTATTTT
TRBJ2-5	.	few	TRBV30	CAWSMETQYF	TGTGCCTGGAGTATGGAGACCCAGTACTTC